This T cell receptor beta chain was captured by sequencing in a study of blood T cell repertoires in COVID-19. The CDR3 consists of 17 residues. V was cut by 4 bases and J by 2 bases, with 20 bases left in between. The germline V gene has CDR1 LGHNA and CDR2 YNFKEQ. TCRdb's copy holds only in-frame clones and misses some; the assay was immunoSEQ multiplex PCR. The sample yields more than 65,000 clones, 65% to 85% seen once. This sequence originates from a man in his fifties with active COVID-19. The V and J genes are TRBV4-2 and TRBJ2-5, with D maybe TRBD2 (5 bases). What was sequenced was peripheral blood. This CDR3 reads CASSRQRNSGGQETQYF. The CDR3 DNA sequence: TGTGCCAGCAGCCGCCAGCGGAATTCGGGTGGGCAAGAGACCCAGTACTTC.